Listed here is a single TCR beta chain. Using immunoSEQ multiplex PCR, the repertoire was profiled, and TCRdb retains in-frame clones only, with some absent. The table records about 34,000 clones, about 88% of them present only once. The length of the CDR3 is 17 residues. CDR1 and CDR2 (germline): SGHNT, YYREEE (reference sequence). Trimming cost V 0 bases and J 2 bases; bases outside gene matches: 7. The record originates from a study of control samples from healthy donors and cancer patients. The source is a woman aged 40-49 years with lung cancer. The chain uses TRBV5-4 and TRBJ2-2; 7 bases agree with TRBD2. The sequenced sample was PBMCs. Here the CDR3 reads CASSLGGRGTNTGELFF. CDR3 DNA sequence: TGTGCCAGCAGCTTGGGGGGGAGGGGCACTAACACCGGGGAGCTGTTTTTT.